This entry lists 2 T cell receptor beta chains sequenced from one sample in a study of T-cell memory formation after mild COVID-19. TCRdb reprocessed the 5' RACE reads with MiXCR, giving one entry per CDR3 protein. The table records approximately 210,000 distinct CDR3 sequences, roughly a tenth of them present only once. Sample: PBMCs or a T cell subset sorted from them (not recorded which). These receptors came from a man between 18 and 35 years old who had mild COVID-19 (a few samples of this study predate the infection). Cell type and time point are not known.

As regards this clonotype: A much larger clone lies one base from this, so it may be a read error. In nucleotides, the CDR3 is TGTGCCAGCAAGGACAATGAGCAGCTCTTC. Translation gives CASKDNEQLF. J is TRBJ2-1 and V is TRBV7-8, with a tentative D call TRBD1 (5 bases). The germline gives CDR1 SGHVS, CDR2 FQNEAQ. The CDR3 runs 10 residues. The whole variable domain, filled in from reference TRBV7-8 and TRBJ2-1, reads GAGVSQSPRYKVAKRGQDVALRCDPISGHVSLFWYQQALGQGPEFLTYFQNEAQLDKSGLPSDRFFAERPEGSVSTLKIQRTQQEDSAVYLCASKDNEQLFGPGTRLTVL.

This clonotype has at least ten counts. The chain combines TRBV29-1 with TRBJ2-7; D is perhaps TRBD1 or TRBD2 (5 bases each). The length of the CDR3 is 13 residues. V was shortened by 8 bases and J by 0 bases, with 14 bases between the two germline ends. CDR1 and CDR2 from the germline V gene are SQVTM and ANQGSEA. CDR3 sequence reads: CSRGDGRSYEQYV. CDR3 coding DNA: TGCAGCCGAGGGGACGGACGCTCCTACGAGCAGTACGTC.